Below are 8 T cell receptor beta chains sequenced from a single sample in a study of T cell responses to AZD1222 COVID-19 vaccine. Using immunoSEQ multiplex PCR, the repertoire was profiled, and TCRdb retains in-frame clones only, with some absent. This sample has about 150,000 clones; 85% to 90% occur once, and the top ten carry approximately 5%. The material sequenced was peripheral blood, taken 28 days after the second AZD1222 dose. The source is an adult who received the AZD1222 COVID-19 vaccine.

In its sample, this clone was seen once. V is TRBV7-8 and J is TRBJ1-2; 8 bases are a match to TRBD1. The length of the CDR3 is 12 residues. Per the germline V gene, CDR1 is SGHVS and CDR2 is FQNEAQ. After removal of 4 bases from V and 8 bases from J, the junction contained 3 bases not matched to a gene. CDR3 coding DNA: TGTGCCAGCAGCTCGGGGGACAGGGGCTACACCTTC. It translates to CASSSGDRGYTF.

The chain carries TRBV10-3 and TRBJ1-6; 9 bases align to TRBD1. In germline, CDR1 is ENHRY, CDR2 SYGVKD. This CDR3 is 17 amino acids long. Trimming took 1 base from V and 18 from J; bases not matched to a gene: 19. The CDR3 region has the DNA TGTGCCATCAGTGAGTTCGTACCGGGACAGGGTAAAGATCCTCCCCACTTT. It yields the protein CAISEFVPGQGKDPPHF.

This rearrangement joins TRBV18 to TRBJ1-2; D call uncertain. Trimming took off 6 bases at V and 8 bases at J, with 13 bases between the two ends. The CDR3 sequence is 12 residues long. Germline V CDR1 and CDR2: KGHSH, LQKENI. The CDR3 loop is CASSYGGDGYTF. CDR3 nucleotide sequence: TGTGCCAGCTCCTACGGTGGAGACGGCTACACCTTC.

The chain recombines TRBV9 with TRBJ2-3; D may correspond to TRBD1 or TRBD2 (5 bases each). This CDR3 contains 15 residues. V dropped 1 base and J dropped 4 bases, with 13 bases sitting between them. Germline assignment: CDR1 SGDLS and CDR2 YYNGEE. CDR3 nucleotide sequence: TGTGCCAGCAGCGTAAAACCCGGGGCCGCAGATACGCAGTATTTT. Its protein is CASSVKPGAADTQYF.

V gene TRBV5-1 combines with J gene TRBJ2-2; 8 nucleotides align to TRBD2. V was pared by 0 bases and J by 3 bases, with 4 bases of the junction left unmatched. Germline-derived CDR1 and CDR2 are SGHRS and YFSETQ. CDR3 length equals 16 residues. As DNA, the CDR3 is TGCGCCAGCAGCTTGGCCGGGACTAGGGACACCGGGGAGCTGTTTTTT. Protein: CASSLAGTRDTGELFF.

The chain carries TRBV6-5 and TRBJ1-2; 9 bases agree with TRBD1. The CDR3 extends over 12 amino acids. J was trimmed by 4 bases and V by 6 bases; bases with no gene match: 0. Germline V gene sequence: CDR1 MNHEY, CDR2 SVGAGI. The CDR3 bases are TGTGCCAGCAGGACAGGGGGCTATGGCTACACCTTC. The encoded protein is CASRTGGYGYTF.

The J gene is TRBJ2-1, the V gene TRBV10-2, with a weak D call TRBD2 (6 bases). Trimming cost V 8 bases and J 1 base, with 6 bases left between them. The germline CDR1 and CDR2 sequences are WSHSY and SAAADI. The CDR3 runs 12 residues. The CDR3: CASRESYNEQFF. The DNA for the CDR3 is TGCGCCAGCCGGGAGTCCTACAATGAGCAGTTCTTC.

The gene calls are TRBV5-1 and TRBJ2-2; tentative D call: TRBD1 (6 bases). Germline CDR1 and CDR2: SGHRS and YFSETQ. The CDR3 extends over 13 amino acids. Trimming removed 3 bases at V and 5 bases at J, with 8 bases between. Here the CDR3 reads CASSWQGTGELFF. The CDR3 coding sequence is TGCGCCAGCAGCTGGCAGGGGACCGGGGAGCTGTTTTTT.